What follows are 30 T cell receptor beta chains derived from one specimen sequenced in a study of cytomegalovirus exposure and HLA in healthy donors. PCR involved 60 Vbeta and 13 Jbeta primers. Here immunoSEQ multiplex PCR was the method, and the copy in TCRdb shows in-frame clones only, minus some. This table has 150,000 to 200,000 clones, about three quarters appearing once. The specimen sequenced was PBMCs. The receptors originated from a woman aged 55 to 70 in good health and CMV-seropositive.

V gene TRBV7-2 combines with J gene TRBJ1-5, with a possible D match to TRBD1 (5 bases). The length of the CDR3 is 16 residues. Trimming pared 5 bases from V and 0 bases from J, leaving 14 bases between. Germline assignment: CDR1 SGHTA and CDR2 FQGNSA. The CDR3: CASSRQISNSNQPQHF. The CDR3 coding sequence is TGTGCCAGCAGCCGACAGATAAGTAATAGCAATCAGCCCCAGCATTTT. Together with reference TRBV7-2 and TRBJ1-5, the CDR3 gives the full variable domain: GAGVSQSPSNKVTEKGKDVELRCDPISGHTALYWYRQSLGQGLEFLIYFQGNSAPDKSGLPSDRFSAERTGGSVSTLTIQRTQQEDSAVYLCASSRQISNSNQPQHFGDGTRLSIL.

V usage is TRBV12-5 and J usage is TRBJ1-2; a weak D match, TRBD1 (6 bases). V lost 6 bases to trimming and J lost 6 bases, with 17 bases between them. CDR3 size: 14 residues. Germline CDR1 reads LGHNT; CDR2 reads FRNRAP. CDR3 amino acids: CASGSDRTIHGYTF. Here the CDR3 DNA reads TGTGCTAGTGGCTCGGACAGAACTATCCATGGCTACACCTTC.

This clone occurred a few times. V usage is TRBV27 and J usage is TRBJ2-3; 11 nucleotides agree with TRBD2. Trimming at V came to 6 bases and at J to 2 bases, leaving 16 bases not matched to a gene. The germline V gene encodes CDR1 MNHEY and CDR2 SMNVEV (reference sequence). CDR3 size: 19 residues. The CDR3 here is CASSLPGVAGGTNTDTQYF. As DNA, the CDR3 is TGTGCCAGCAGCCTCCCTGGGGTAGCGGGGGGGACAAACACAGATACGCAGTATTTT.

The J gene is TRBJ1-5, the V gene TRBV19, with 9 bases matching TRBD1. J gave up 1 base and V 4 bases, and 8 bases lay outside the gene matches. The CDR3 has 17 residues. From germline, CDR1 is LNHDA and CDR2 SQIVND (reference sequence). The CDR3 nucleotides are TGTGCCAGTAGTACAACCGGGACAGGGAGGAGCAATCAGCCCCAGCATTTT. The encoded protein is CASSTTGTGRSNQPQHF.

The genes are TRBV7-2 and TRBJ2-3; 7 bases agree with TRBD2. J lost 4 bases, V lost 1 base, and 2 bases had no gene match. This CDR3 spans 14 amino acids. Germline CDR1 and CDR2: SGHTA and FQGNSA. The CDR3 region is CASSLGGRADTQYF. The CDR3 nucleotides are TGTGCCAGCAGCTTAGGAGGGAGGGCAGATACGCAGTATTTT.

The rearrangement joins TRBV5-6 to TRBJ2-5; no firm D call. Trimming removed 4 bases at V and 2 bases at J, with 3 bases between. The CDR3 has 11 residues. Germline loops: CDR1 SGHDT, CDR2 YYEEEE. CDR3 sequence (DNA): TGTGCCAGCAGCCGGCAAGAGACCCAGTACTTC. Its translation: CASSRQETQYF. Full variable domain (rest looked up from reference TRBV5-6 and TRBJ2-5): DAGVTQSPTHLIKTRGQQVTLRCSPKSGHDTVSWYQQALGQGPQFIFQYYEEEERQRGNFPDRFSGHQFPNYSSELNVNALLLGDSALYLCASSRQETQYFGPGTRLLVL.

Here the CDR3 DNA reads TGTGCCAGCAGGGGCAGGGGGGATAATGGCTACACCTTC. Encoded protein: CASRGRGDNGYTF. This chain links TRBV28 with TRBJ1-2, with 7 bases matching TRBD1. This CDR3 has 13 amino acids. From germline, CDR1 is MDHEN and CDR2 SYDVKM. V shed 6 bases and J 6 bases; nucleotides not matched to a gene: 7.

This clone was detected only a few times. The chain recombines TRBV4-1 with TRBJ2-3, with 12 nucleotides matching TRBD2. Germline-derived CDR1 and CDR2 are MGHRA and YSYEKL. CDR3 size: 18 residues. J gave up 4 bases and V 2 bases, and 10 bases lay outside the gene matches. The DNA of the CDR3 is TGCGCCAGCAGCCAACCGCTAGCGGGGGGGCGCCGGGCAGATACGCAGTATTTT. This sequence encodes CASSQPLAGGRRADTQYF.

The V and J genes are TRBV18 and TRBJ1-2; D call uncertain. V shed 3 bases and J shed 1 base, with 6 bases lying between them. CDR1 and CDR2 from the germline V gene are KGHSH and LQKENI. The CDR3 contains 13 residues. CDR3 sequence reads: CASSPSRNYGYTF. For the CDR3, the DNA is TGTGCCAGCTCACCGTCGCGTAACTATGGCTACACCTTC.

V gene TRBV28 combines with J gene TRBJ2-7; 7 nucleotides align to TRBD2. V gave up 4 bases and J gave up 4 bases; unmatched junction bases: 7. This CDR3 spans 14 amino acids. Germline CDR1 and CDR2: MDHEN and SYDVKM. The CDR3 DNA reads TGTGCCAGCAGTTGGGCGGGACTATCTTACGAGCAGTACTTC. It translates to CASSWAGLSYEQYF.

This clone was counted between two and nine times. The chain carries TRBV2 and TRBJ2-7; tentatively, D is TRBD1 (6 bases). The CDR3 totals 15 residues. Trimming shortened V by 7 bases and J by 2 bases, and 18 bases separated the two germline ends. Germline-derived CDR1 and CDR2 are SNHLY and FYNNEI. As DNA, the CDR3 is TGTGCCAGCACCCAAAGGGCAGGGGCGACCTACGAGCAGTACTTC. Translated: CASTQRAGATYEQYF.

CDR3 DNA: TGTGCCAGCAGTGAAGCCTGGACAGGGATAAGTCATACGCAGTATTTT. Translation: CASSEAWTGISHTQYF. This sequence joins TRBV6-1 and TRBJ2-3, with 8 nucleotides matching TRBD1. Germline CDR1 MNHNS, CDR2 SASEGT. The length of the CDR3 is 16 residues. V was pared by 0 bases and J by 7 bases, with 9 bases of the junction left unmatched.

V gene TRBV5-4 combines with J gene TRBJ2-4, with 9 bases lining up with TRBD2. Germline loops: CDR1 SGHNT, CDR2 YYREEE (reference sequence). With V trimmed by 3 bases and J by 5 bases, 6 bases remained unmatched. CDR3 length equals 15 residues. CDR3 sequence reads: CASSSRTSVQNIQYF. CDR3 nucleotide sequence: TGTGCCAGCAGCTCTAGGACTAGCGTCCAAAACATTCAGTACTTC.

V and J are TRBV29-1 and TRBJ2-5; 7 bases are shared with TRBD1. The V gene's germline CDR1 is SQVTM and CDR2 ANQGSEA. V dropped 3 bases and J dropped 1; count of bases not matched to a gene: 11. The CDR3 has 16 residues. Written as DNA, the CDR3 is TGCAGCGTTGAGACCCGACAGGGACGAAGCCAAGAGACCCAGTACTTC. Its protein is CSVETRQGRSQETQYF. Filled out from reference TRBV29-1 and TRBJ2-5, the complete variable domain reads SAVISQKPSRDICQRGTSLTIQCQVDSQVTMMFWYRQQPGQSLTLIATANQGSEATYESGFVIDKFPISRPNLTFSTLTVSNMSPEDSSIYLCSVETRQGRSQETQYFGPGTRLLVL.

The chain's CDR3 is CASSVVGGLTSTDTQYF. DNA for the CDR3: TGTGCCAGCAGCGTAGTTGGCGGACTTACTAGCACAGATACGCAGTATTTT. This chain joins TRBV9 and TRBJ2-3; weak D call: TRBD2 (5 bases). CDR3 length: 17 residues. Germline assignment: CDR1 SGDLS and CDR2 YYNGEE. Trimming removed 0 bases at V and 0 bases at J, with 14 bases between. The full variable domain, completed using reference TRBV9 and TRBJ2-3, is DSGVTQTPKHLITATGQRVTLRCSPRSGDLSVYWYQQSLDQGLQFLIQYYNGEERAKGNILERFSAQQFPDLHSELNLSSLELGDSALYFCASSVVGGLTSTDTQYFGPGTRLTVL.

J is TRBJ1-5 and V is TRBV19; possibly TRBD1 for D (6 bases). Germline-derived CDR1 and CDR2 are LNHDA and SQIVND (reference sequence). V lost 6 bases and J lost 7, with 19 bases in between. The CDR3 spans 15 residues. The CDR3 region has the DNA TGTGCCAGTAGGATTAGACAGGCCCAGGGACAGCCCCAGCATTTT. Protein: CASRIRQAQGQPQHF.

There are a few counts of this clone. The rearrangement links TRBV2 to TRBJ2-7; D call uncertain. V was clipped by 6 bases and J by 1 base, with 16 bases between them. Germline V CDR1 and CDR2: SNHLY, FYNNEI. The CDR3 totals 15 residues. CDR3 loop: CASSDFVTSSYEQYF. CDR3 DNA sequence: TGTGCCAGCAGCGACTTCGTTACGTCGTCCTACGAGCAGTACTTC.

The chain employs TRBV27 and TRBJ2-3; a weak D match, TRBD2 (6 bases). With 2 bases removed from V and 2 bases from J, the gap between germline ends came to 14 bases. This CDR3 contains 16 residues. Germline loops: CDR1 MNHEY, CDR2 SMNVEV (reference sequence). In nucleotides, the CDR3 is TGTGCCAGCAGTTTAGGGACTGGGCCCTACACAGATACGCAGTATTTT. It specifies CASSLGTGPYTDTQYF.

Here the CDR3 reads CAISGSPGIRVGEQYF. The CDR3 nucleotides are TGTGCCATCAGCGGGTCCCCGGGTATCAGGGTTGGGGAGCAGTACTTC. The chain combines TRBV2 with TRBJ2-7; D perhaps matches TRBD2 (6 bases). V dropped 10 bases and J dropped 7 bases, with 29 bases sitting between them. This CDR3 region has 16 residues. Germline V gene data show CDR1 as SNHLY and CDR2 as FYNNEI.

With regard to this clone: The same CDR3 can be traced to other DNA sequences in this sample. The rearrangement links TRBV2 to TRBJ2-2; 7 nucleotides agree with TRBD1. Germline assignment: CDR1 SNHLY and CDR2 FYNNEI. The ends lost 5 bases at V and 3 bases at J; junction bases unmatched: 6. The CDR3 extends over 15 amino acids. The chain's CDR3 is CASSSYRGDTGELFF. The CDR3 DNA sequence: TGTGCCAGCAGTAGTTACAGGGGCGACACCGGGGAGCTGTTTTTT.

This chain links TRBV18 with TRBJ2-7, with 11 nucleotides matching TRBD2. Germline V lookup: CDR1 KGHSH, CDR2 LQKENI. The CDR3 runs to 16 residues. V dropped 3 bases and J dropped 4; count of bases not matched to a gene: 8. CDR3 coding DNA: TGTGCCAGCTCACCGGCGCCTACTAGCGGGGGTTACGAGCAGTACTTC. Its protein is CASSPAPTSGGYEQYF.

This clone showed up just a few times. The rearrangement joins TRBV6-6 to TRBJ1-5; no definite D call. Germline V gives CDR1 MNHNY, CDR2 SVGAGI (reference sequence). The germline V and J ends were trimmed by 5 bases and 5 bases, with 16 bases remaining between them. The CDR3 is 15 amino acids. The CDR3 nucleotides read TGTGCCAGCAGTCCCCCGGGAGGTTCCGATCAGCCCCAGCATTTT. This gives the protein CASSPPGGSDQPQHF.

This clone has a handful of counts. In the same sample, other DNA sequences code for this CDR3. The chain combines TRBV5-4 with TRBJ2-5, with a possible D match to TRBD2 (6 bases). Trimming took off 1 base at V and 5 bases at J, with 9 bases between the two ends. CDR1 is SGHNT, CDR2 YYREEE, per germline (reference sequence). The CDR3 loop spans 13 amino acids. CDR3 protein: CASSLTGRETQYF. DNA of the CDR3: TGTGCCAGCAGCTTGACGGGGAGGGAGACCCAGTACTTC.

This clone was detected once. As DNA, the CDR3 is TGTGCCAGCAGCTTAGGATCAGACAATTTGGAGACCCAGTACTTC. Translating it yields CASSLGSDNLETQYF. The chain employs TRBV11-3 and TRBJ2-5; no clear D. The CDR3 loop spans 15 amino acids. Trimming took 1 base from V and 5 from J, leaving 14 bases between them. Germline CDR1 is SGHNT and CDR2 is YENEEA.

The genes are TRBV7-3 and TRBJ2-6; D perhaps matches TRBD2 (5 bases). The CDR3 totals 17 residues. Germline CDR1 reads SGHTA; CDR2 reads FQGTGA. V lost 2 bases, J lost 0 bases, and 11 bases lay in between. CDR3 in DNA: TGTGCCAGCAGCTTATCTCTTGGGAGCTCTGGGGCCAACGTCCTGACTTTC. As protein: CASSLSLGSSGANVLTF. Together with reference TRBV7-3 and TRBJ2-6, the CDR3 gives the full variable domain: GAGVSQTPSNKVTEKGKYVELRCDPISGHTALYWYRQSLGQGPEFLIYFQGTGAADDSGLPNDRFFAVRPEGSVSTLKIQRTERGDSAVYLCASSLSLGSSGANVLTFGAGSRLTVL.

The genes are TRBV7-3 and TRBJ1-1, with 9 bases lining up with TRBD1. Looked up from germline, CDR1 is SGHTA and CDR2 is FQGTGA. This CDR3 is 14 amino acids long. The V segment lost 5 bases and the J segment 1 base; nucleotides outside the gene matches: 2. The CDR3 DNA reads TGTGCCAGCAGCCAGGGACAGGGGAACACTGAAGCTTTCTTT. It encodes CASSQGQGNTEAFF. The full variable domain, rest sourced from reference TRBV7-3 and TRBJ1-1, is GAGVSQTPSNKVTEKGKYVELRCDPISGHTALYWYRQSLGQGPEFLIYFQGTGAADDSGLPNDRFFAVRPEGSVSTLKIQRTERGDSAVYLCASSQGQGNTEAFFGQGTRLTVV.

This clone occurred a few times. The chain couples TRBV7-3 to TRBJ1-5; a possible D gene is TRBD1 (6 bases). With 5 bases removed from V and 3 bases from J, the gap between germline ends came to 11 bases. The CDR3 is 14 amino acids. CDR1 and CDR2 (germline): SGHTA, FQGTGA. CDR3 DNA: TGTGCCAGCAGCCTGGACAGTTCCAATCAGCCCCAGCATTTT. This codes for CASSLDSSNQPQHF.

This chain uses TRBV28 with TRBJ1-2; D gene ambiguous. CDR3 length: 14 residues. The V gene lost 4 bases and the J gene lost 5 bases, with 14 bases spanning the gap. Germline assignment: CDR1 MDHEN and CDR2 SYDVKM. The CDR3: CASSSPTGVYGYTF. The DNA for the CDR3 is TGTGCCAGCAGTTCCCCGACTGGCGTATATGGCTACACCTTC.

The chain combines TRBV28 with TRBJ2-3; TRBD1 is a possible D gene (5 bases). Germline values: CDR1 MDHEN, CDR2 SYDVKM. The germline V and J ends were trimmed by 8 bases and 4 bases, with 19 bases remaining between them. The CDR3 spans 15 residues. The CDR3 DNA reads as TGTGCCAGCGCCGTACTACAGGTTGCGGCAGATACGCAGTATTTT. Protein sequence: CASAVLQVAADTQYF.

This chain joins TRBV9 and TRBJ2-4; 7 nucleotides line up with TRBD1. CDR3 length: 18 amino acids. The germline gives CDR1 SGDLS, CDR2 YYNGEE. V was pared by 3 bases and J by 0 bases, with 12 bases of the junction left unmatched. CDR3 bases: TGTGCCAGCAGCGCCGGGACAGCAAAAAACCTAGCCAAAAACATTCAGTACTTC. Translating gives CASSAGTAKNLAKNIQYF. Full variable domain (rest looked up from reference TRBV9 and TRBJ2-4): DSGVTQTPKHLITATGQRVTLRCSPRSGDLSVYWYQQSLDQGLQFLIQYYNGEERAKGNILERFSAQQFPDLHSELNLSSLELGDSALYFCASSAGTAKNLAKNIQYFGAGTRLSVL.